Below are 12 T cell receptor beta chains sequenced from a single sample in a study of cytotoxic CD8 clonotypes in ibrutinib-treated CLL. Here immunoSEQ multiplex PCR was the method, and the copy in TCRdb shows in-frame clones only, minus some. The sample lists 250,000 to 350,000 clones, approximately 76% occurring once. The source was PBMCs, collected at disease progression, from a patient treated with ibrutinib. The receptor source for this set is a human donor with chronic lymphocytic leukemia.

This rearrangement joins TRBV18 to TRBJ2-1; TRBD2 is a possible D gene (6 bases). CDR1 and CDR2 from the germline V gene are KGHSH and LQKENI. Trimming cost V 6 bases and J 3 bases, with 9 bases left between them. This CDR3 region has 13 residues. The chain's CDR3 is CASSGLLYNEQFF. DNA for the CDR3: TGTGCCAGCTCGGGACTCCTCTACAATGAGCAGTTCTTC.

The rearrangement links TRBV11-2 to TRBJ2-7; D is uncertain. Germline lookup yields CDR1 SGHAT and CDR2 FQNNGV. The CDR3 covers 12 residues. V dropped 3 bases and J dropped 6 bases, with 9 bases sitting between them. In nucleotides, the CDR3 is TGTGCCAGCAGCTTTGGTGTCCGCGAGCAGTACTTC. It codes for CASSFGVREQYF.

The V call is TRBV14, the J call TRBJ2-1; TRBD1 is a possible D gene (6 bases). Germline CDR1 and CDR2: SGHDN and FVKESK. The CDR3 covers 16 residues. Trimming took 0 bases from V and 2 from J, leaving 11 bases between them. The CDR3 DNA reads as TGTGCCAGCAGCCAAGAAACAGGGCCTACCTACAATGAGCAGTTCTTC. Its translation: CASSQETGPTYNEQFF.

This clone has only a few counts. The rearrangement links TRBV28 to TRBJ2-1; D perhaps matches TRBD2 (6 bases). CDR1 is MDHEN and CDR2 is SYDVKM in the germline V gene. V lost 6 bases, J lost 9 bases, and 12 bases lay in between. The CDR3 runs to 12 residues. The CDR3 spells CASSLGLTEQFF. The CDR3 nucleotides are TGTGCCAGCAGCCTGGGACTTACTGAGCAGTTCTTC.

V gene TRBV9 combines with J gene TRBJ2-3, with a weak D call TRBD1 (5 bases). The CDR3 has 14 residues. V was clipped by 0 bases and J by 6 bases, with 11 bases between them. Looked up from germline, CDR1 is SGDLS and CDR2 is YYNGEE. The CDR3: CASSVATGGDTQYF. DNA for the CDR3: TGTGCCAGCAGCGTAGCTACAGGTGGGGATACGCAGTATTTT.

The chain recombines TRBV7-3 with TRBJ2-2, with D unclear. CDR3 length equals 13 residues. From germline, CDR1 is SGHTA and CDR2 FQGTGA. V was pared by 0 bases and J by 7 bases, with 6 bases between. The CDR3 DNA reads as TGTGCCAGCAGCTTAACGTTGGGCGGGGAGCTGTTTTTT. Translation gives CASSLTLGGELFF. The variable domain in full, completed from reference TRBV7-3 and TRBJ2-2, reads GAGVSQTPSNKVTEKGKYVELRCDPISGHTALYWYRQSLGQGPEFLIYFQGTGAADDSGLPNDRFFAVRPEGSVSTLKIQRTERGDSAVYLCASSLTLGGELFFGEGSRLTVL.

The DNA for the CDR3 is TGCGCCAGCCGGCCCGGCCAGGGCAACACTGAAGCTTTCTTT. Protein product: CASRPGQGNTEAFF. The chain combines TRBV5-1 with TRBJ1-1; tentatively, D is TRBD1 (5 bases). Germline CDR1 SGHRS, CDR2 YFSETQ. This CDR3 is built from 14 residues. Trimming stripped 7 bases from V and 2 bases from J, with 15 bases between.

The J gene is TRBJ2-1, the V gene TRBV10-3; TRBD2 matches 10 bases. This CDR3 is built from 16 residues. Germline trimming cut 8 bases from V and 6 bases from J; bases unmatched to any gene: 13. Germline V CDR1 and CDR2: ENHRY, SYGVKD. The CDR3 sequence: CAIRITTSGISNEQFF. The CDR3 bases are TGTGCCATCCGAATTACCACTAGCGGGATAAGCAATGAGCAGTTCTTC.

CDR3 nucleotide sequence: TGTGCCAGCAGCTTGTCAACGTACAATGAGCAGTTCTTC. It codes for CASSLSTYNEQFF. J is TRBJ2-1 and V is TRBV7-3; D gene uncertain. The CDR3 sequence is 13 residues long. Germline CDR1 and CDR2: SGHTA and FQGTGA. Between the trimmed V and J ends, which lost 3 bases and 4 bases, there was a span of 7 bases. Full variable domain (outside the CDR3, taken from reference TRBV7-3 and TRBJ2-1): GAGVSQTPSNKVTEKGKYVELRCDPISGHTALYWYRQSLGQGPEFLIYFQGTGAADDSGLPNDRFFAVRPEGSVSTLKIQRTERGDSAVYLCASSLSTYNEQFFGPGTRLTVL.

The chain carries TRBV27 and TRBJ1-2, with D possibly matching TRBD1 (5 bases). Germline V gives CDR1 MNHEY, CDR2 SMNVEV (reference sequence). The V and J ends lost 7 bases and 4 bases respectively, with 16 bases between them. This CDR3 has 14 amino acids. The CDR3 DNA is TGTGCCAGCAACCCGCGGGGGGACCGCTATGGCTACACCTTC. Its protein product is CASNPRGDRYGYTF.

CDR3 nucleotides: TGTGCCAGCAGCTTGCCTATAATTTCGTACAATGAGCAGTTCTTC. This codes for CASSLPIISYNEQFF. The chain links TRBV5-4 to TRBJ2-1, with no clear D. The CDR3 runs 15 residues. Deletions cut 1 base from V and 4 bases from J, with 12 bases between. Germline loops: CDR1 SGHNT, CDR2 YYREEE (reference sequence).

The rearrangement uses TRBV7-6 and TRBJ2-7; 7 nucleotides line up with TRBD2. The germline CDR1 and CDR2 sequences are SGHVS and FNYEAQ. J gave up 5 bases and V 0 bases, and 4 bases lay outside the gene matches. The CDR3 extends over 14 amino acids. The CDR3 loop reads CASSLAGRANEQYF. The CDR3 nucleotides read TGTGCCAGCAGCTTAGCGGGGAGGGCCAACGAGCAGTACTTC.